This T cell receptor beta chain was identified in a study of graft-versus-host responses after intestinal transplantation (dated by TCRdb to the early 2020s). A note on the overall study: The transplants that recipients got were multivisceral, liver-intestinal, or isolated intestinal. Samples from three later patients were sequenced in-house on an Illumina MiSeq with MiXCR processing rather than by the commercial service. The cohort enrolled 20 to 30 intestinal transplant recipients including one retransplant, and 3 patients lacking pretransplant specimens were excluded. To identify alloreactive clones, pre-transplant mixed lymphocyte reaction products were sequenced and compared with unstimulated pre-transplant donor and recipient T cells. Anti-thymocyte globulin induction was given to all recipients, followed by maintenance tacrolimus and steroids for about 3 years. Donor T cell macrochimerism was defined as a peak of at least 4% donor T cells among recipient peripheral blood mononuclear cells. Graft-versus-host and host-versus-graft alloreactive T cell clones were tracked in the graft, circulation and bone marrow after intestinal transplantation using bulk TCR-beta CDR3 sequencing.

To prepare the library, the immunoSEQ multiplex PCR assay was applied. For most patients, genomic DNA was subjected to high-throughput TCR-beta CDR3 sequencing by Adaptive Biotechnologies. The source study handled its data this way. TCR sequencing data for approximately 19 patients were retrieved from Adaptive's ImmunoSEQ software; three other patients were processed with MiXCR and VDJtools. CDR3 nucleotide sequences shared between donor and recipient were removed because the origin of such sequences could not be assigned. At least 2-fold expansion over unstimulated cells and a minimum CFSE-low frequency of 0.002% (template counts) or 0.001% (read counts) were required for clones to be classified as alloreactive. Clones were considered mappable if detected in sequenced pre-transplant spleen, lymph node, or MLR CFSE-low populations of the donor or recipient. Cumulative frequency of alloreactive clones was calculated as a percentage of all sequences weighted by copy number. Not all clones reach the TCRdb copy of this immuneACCESS table, which keeps in-frame sequences only. Checked studies attribute under half of the gap to unresolved V genes and leave the rest unexplained. The V and J calls and the clone size are those of that table, but D and trimming were determined from the DNA. This sample lists under 7,000 clones; approximately 91% were detected once. The ten most abundant clones make up less than 5.5% of the sample.

General study outcomes and caveats: The conclusions were limited by the relatively low number and heterogeneity of the intestinal transplant patients. In patients with donor T cell macrochimerism, the allografts had high GvH to HvG T cell clonal ratios. GvH clones were found in recipient bone marrow, and some of the GvH clones appeared earlier in ileal mucosa or blood, which is consistent with an intestinal mucosal origin. Early after transplant, declines in HvG clones were associated with peak levels of circulating GvH clones.

Blood samples were collected up to 4 times in the first month after transplant and then at least monthly when available. Based on the germline V gene, the CDR1 and CDR2 sequences are KGHSH and LQKENI. Relative to germline, V is missing 0 bases and J is missing 4 bases, with 6 bases of the junction outside any gene match. Measured from the cysteine to the phenylalanine, the CDR3 is 18 residues long. The sequence is cut down to CDR3 DNA, 54 bases in frame from base 1. As for this clone: It lacks a known antigen. Base qualities are not recorded, but no much larger clone differs from it by a single base.

The clonotype originates from a human patient who received an intestinal transplant, so some T cells may come from the graft donor. In this chain, TRBV18 is recombined with TRBJ2-3, with 14 middle bases fitting TRBD2. The sample in question was PBMCs, obtained 83 days after transplant. At the DNA level, the sequence is TGTGCCAGCTCACCACCATGGACTAGCGGGGGGTCTGCAGATACGCAGTATTTT. This sequence encodes CASSPPWTSGGSADTQYF.